This is a list of T cell receptor beta chains from one sample in a study of shared T cell receptors in the human thymus. Clones were read by immunoSEQ multiplex PCR, and TCRdb kept only the in-frame ones, dropping some. The sample lists some 640,000 clones; around 87% were seen once. This sample also appeared in a second study, on human thymus T cells.

Sequencing was carried out using thymocytes. These receptor sequences come from a boy under two years old with a congenital heart defect. Each CDR3 is given with its conserved first and last residue. Each record gives: J gene, V gene, D gene, clone size, CDR3 DNA, CDR3 protein. A D gene is named only where the DNA matches it firmly. Clone sizes are given selectively: once, few, many, or a class where the clone is expanded.

TRBJ1-5,TRBV15,TRBD1,-,TGTGCCACCAGCAGAGTGGACAGGGCGGACCAGCCCCAGCATTTT,CATSRVDRADQPQHF
TRBJ1-4,TRBV19,TRBD1,-,TGTGCCAGTAGTATAGATGGCGGGACAGGCACAGAAAAACTGTTTTTT,CASSIDGGTGTEKLFF
TRBJ2-1,TRBV11-2,-,few,TGTGCCAGCAGCTTAGTAGGGCGACAGGAGTTTTACAATGAGCAGTTCTTC,CASSLVGRQEFYNEQFF
TRBJ2-7,TRBV29-1,-,-,TGCAGCGTTGTGTTGACGGGGACAAAGTTGACCTACGAGCAGTACTTC,CSVVLTGTKLTYEQYF
TRBJ2-7,TRBV19,TRBD1,-,TGTGCCAGTAGTACACGGGAACAGGGGAAGTCCTACGAGCAGTACTTC,CASSTREQGKSYEQYF
TRBJ1-1,TRBV21-1,-,-,TGTGCCAGCAGCGCCATGGAGGGTATGAACACTGAAGCTTTCTTT,CASSAMEGMNTEAFF
TRBJ2-1,TRBV4-3,-,-,TGCGCCAGCAGCCAAGAGGCTTTGCAGGGGCAACTGTCGGAGCAGTTCTTC,CASSQEALQGQLSEQFF
TRBJ2-3,TRBV5-1,-,few,TGCGCCAGCAGCCCGAAGGGGCCAAGCACAGATACGCAGTATTTT,CASSPKGPSTDTQYF
TRBJ2-7,TRBV6-1,-,-,TGTGCCAGCGGGATCAGGGATCCTCGGAATAACGAGCAGTACTTC,CASGIRDPRNNEQYF
TRBJ2-1,TRBV5-1,TRBD2,-,TGCGCCAGCAGCTTTAGTAGGCCAGCGGGAGGTGGCAATGAGCAGTTCTTC,CASSFSRPAGGGNEQFF
TRBJ2-3,TRBV9,-,-,TGTGCCAGCAGCGTAGGTGCGGGGAGCACAGATACGCAGTATTTT,CASSVGAGSTDTQYF
TRBJ1-2,TRBV5-1,-,-,TGCGCCAGCAGCTGGAGACGGGGACACTTCTATGGCTACACCTTC,CASSWRRGHFYGYTF
TRBJ2-1,TRBV4-1,-,-,TGCGCCAGCAGCCAACCTACGGACAGCTCCTACAATGAGCAGTTCTTC,CASSQPTDSSYNEQFF
TRBJ1-1,TRBV28,-,-,TGTGCCAGCAGTCAAACCCAGGCGAACACTGAAGCTTTCTTT,CASSQTQANTEAFF
TRBJ1-2,TRBV30,TRBD1,-,TGTGCCTGGAGTGAGCCGGGACAGACTTTTGATGGCTACACCTTC,CAWSEPGQTFDGYTF
TRBJ2-7,TRBV7-9,-,-,TGTGCCAGCAGCTTTCCGGGGGACCCCTACGAGCAGTACTTC,CASSFPGDPYEQYF
TRBJ2-2,TRBV18,-,-,TGTGCCAGCTCACCCCGGACAGATCAACGCGGACCGGGCGGGGAGCTGTTTTTT,CASSPRTDQRGPGGELFF
TRBJ2-3,TRBV5-1,-,-,TGCGCCAGCAGCTTGGCAGGTCAGAACACAGATACGCAGTATTTT,CASSLAGQNTDTQYF
TRBJ2-7,TRBV18,TRBD1,-,TGTGCCAGCTCCCTCGGGACAGCCCAAGATTACGAGCAGTACTTC,CASSLGTAQDYEQYF
TRBJ1-2,TRBV15,-,-,TGTGCCACCAGCAGAGTTCGTTGGGGGGGAGATAACTATGGCTACACCTTC,CATSRVRWGGDNYGYTF
TRBJ2-7,TRBV4-1,TRBD1,once,TGCGCCAGCAGCCAAGAATCTGGTCGGACAGGGTTAGGATACGAGCAGTACTTC,CASSQESGRTGLGYEQYF
TRBJ1-5,TRBV1,-,-,TGCACCAGCAGCCACAGGGGGCTCGATGGCAATCAGCCCCAGCATTTT,CTSSHRGLDGNQPQHF
TRBJ1-2,TRBV9,TRBD1,-,TGTGCCAGCAGCGAAGACCGGACAGGGGGCTATGGCTACACCTTC,CASSEDRTGGYGYTF
TRBJ2-1,TRBV7-3,-,-,TGTGCCAGCAGCCCCGCATGGCGGCAGCCCTCCTACAATGAGCAGTTCTTC,CASSPAWRQPSYNEQFF
TRBJ2-3,TRBV5-4,-,-,TGTGCCAGCAGCCTGAAGGGGACAGATACGCAGTATTTT,CASSLKGTDTQYF
TRBJ2-6,TRBV19,TRBD1,-,TGTGCCAGTAGGGCGACAGGGAAACCATTCTCTGGGGCCAACGTCCTGACTTTC,CASRATGKPFSGANVLTF
TRBJ1-2,TRBV11-2,TRBD1,once,TGTGCCAGCAGCTTAGTCCAGGGGGCGGGTGGCTACACCTTC,CASSLVQGAGGYTF
TRBJ2-7,TRBV11-2,-,-,TGTGCCAGCAGCTTAGTAGGTCAGGCGGGCTACGAGCAGTACTTC,CASSLVGQAGYEQYF
TRBJ2-3,TRBV9,TRBD1,-,TGTGCCAGCAGCAAGGGACAGGGGATCACAGATACGCAGTATTTT,CASSKGQGITDTQYF
TRBJ1-2,TRBV11-2,-,-,TGTGCCAGCAGCCCCCCGGGACATCAAAGCTATGGCTACACCTTC,CASSPPGHQSYGYTF
TRBJ2-1,TRBV28,TRBD2,-,TGTGCCAGCAGACCCGGGACTAGGGCCCGGAGCTCCTACAATGAGCAGTTCTTC,CASRPGTRARSSYNEQFF
TRBJ1-5,TRBV27,-,-,TGTGCCAGCAGTTATAGTCGCGCTTCAGGTCTACCCAATCAGCCCCAGCATTTT,CASSYSRASGLPNQPQHF
TRBJ2-7,TRBV6-5,TRBD1,-,TGTGCCAGCAGATCGGGGAGACAGGGGCCCTACGAGCAGTACTTC,CASRSGRQGPYEQYF
TRBJ1-2,TRBV10-3,TRBD1,-,TGTGCCATCACCAGGGGGCTTCAATATGGCTACACCTTC,CAITRGLQYGYTF
TRBJ1-2,TRBV4-1,TRBD1,once,TGCGCCAGCAGTCAAGACGCCCGGACAGGGGGCGAGTTCATGGGCTACACCTTC,CASSQDARTGGEFMGYTF
TRBJ1-1,TRBV6-5,-,-,TGTGCCAGCAGTTCCTCATCGTCCAGGGGTACTTTCTTT,CASSSSSSRGTFF
TRBJ2-7,TRBV10-3,TRBD1,-,TGTGCCATCAGCCCCCCAGGGGGCTCACTGAACGAGCAGTACTTC,CAISPPGGSLNEQYF
TRBJ2-7,TRBV5-1,-,-,TGCGCCAGCAGCTTGGGATTGCCTAGCGCCTACGAGCAGTACTTC,CASSLGLPSAYEQYF
TRBJ2-1,TRBV14,-,-,TGTGCCAGCAGCCAAGATCGAGGAGGTGAGCAGTTCTTC,CASSQDRGGEQFF
TRBJ1-3,TRBV7-9,-,few,TGTGCCAGCAGCGTAACAGGATCCTCTGGAAACACCATATATTTT,CASSVTGSSGNTIYF
TRBJ2-5,TRBV28,TRBD1,-,TGTGCCAGCAGTCCACAAGAGGGGGGACAGGGGGCTAGAGAGACCCAGTACTTC,CASSPQEGGQGARETQYF
TRBJ2-5,TRBV6-1,-,-,TGTGCCAGCAGTGATCCCCTCTCCGAGGGCATCCAAGAGACCCAGTACTTC,CASSDPLSEGIQETQYF
TRBJ2-2,TRBV15,-,-,TGTGCCACCAGCAGACTACGGGAGCCAGAGCTGTCGGGGGAGCTGTTTTTT,CATSRLREPELSGELFF
TRBJ1-1,TRBV12-5,TRBD1,-,TGTGCTAGTGGTTTTAAGGCGGGACAGGGTATCGCTGAAGCTTTCTTT,CASGFKAGQGIAEAFF
TRBJ1-1,TRBV4-3,-,-,TGCGCCAGCAGCCCCTCGTTGAGGAACACTGAAGCTTTCTTT,CASSPSLRNTEAFF
TRBJ1-2,TRBV14,-,-,TGTGCCAGCAGCCAATCCCAAGCTCGAAGGGGTCGGAAGTATAATGGCTACACCTTC,CASSQSQARRGRKYNGYTF
TRBJ1-2,TRBV14,-,-,TGTGCCAGCAGCCAAGTTGAGGACAGCCTCTATGGCTACACCTTC,CASSQVEDSLYGYTF
TRBJ2-3,TRBV29-1,-,once,TGCAGCGTCAGGGACTTTTACACAGATACGCAGTATTTT,CSVRDFYTDTQYF
TRBJ1-1,TRBV5-4,-,-,TGTGCCAGCAGCTTGGAGACAAAGAACACTGAAGCTTTCTTT,CASSLETKNTEAFF
TRBJ1-2,TRBV27,-,-,TGTGCCAGCCCCCCGGGGGGGAATAACTATGGCTACACCTTC,CASPPGGNNYGYTF
TRBJ1-1,TRBV7-2,TRBD1,-,TGTGCCAGCAGCTCTATCAGGGGGGACACTGAAGCTTTCTTT,CASSSIRGDTEAFF
TRBJ2-1,TRBV5-1,TRBD2,-,TGCGCCAGCAGTTATGGGGCTAGCGGGAGTTACAGCTCCTACAATGAGCAGTTCTTC,CASSYGASGSYSSYNEQFF
TRBJ1-5,TRBV10-3,TRBD1,-,TGTGCCATCAGTGAGTCTGGAAGGACAGGGGCCCATCAGCCCCAGCATTTT,CAISESGRTGAHQPQHF
TRBJ1-1,TRBV19,-,-,TGTGCCAGTAGTACTCCATCAGACCCCCTCAGCGCTGAAGCTTTCTTT,CASSTPSDPLSAEAFF
TRBJ2-1,TRBV10-3,TRBD2,-,TGTGCCATCAGTGAGCCGAGGACTAGCGGCGAGTACAATGAGCAGTTCTTC,CAISEPRTSGEYNEQFF